The 31 T cell receptor beta chains listed next were all sequenced from one sample in a study of blood T cell repertoires in COVID-19. This table comes from immunoSEQ multiplex PCR, and its TCRdb copy is limited to in-frame clones, with some not included. The sample includes 100,000 to 120,000 clones, 82% of them seen just once. The sequenced material came from peripheral blood. These receptors were taken from a woman aged 55-69 years with acute or convalescent COVID-19.

This clone was counted a few times. The rearrangement joins TRBV9 to TRBJ1-2; tentatively, D is TRBD1 (5 bases). This CDR3 comprises 16 residues. The germline gives CDR1 SGDLS, CDR2 YYNGEE. V lost 0 bases and J lost 5, with 17 bases in between. The DNA for the CDR3 is TGTGCCAGCAGCGTAGCCCCCGGGGGGTCGGGATATGGCTACACCTTC. It specifies CASSVAPGGSGYGYTF.

This clone was seen once. The rearrangement links TRBV29-1 to TRBJ1-2; tentatively, D is TRBD1 (6 bases). This CDR3 has 14 residues. Germline-derived CDR1 and CDR2 are SQVTM and ANQGSEA. V gave up 3 bases and J gave up 0 bases, with 11 bases separating them. The DNA for the CDR3 is TGCAGCGTTGAGGGGGGGCACTCTAACTATGGCTACACCTTC. It codes for CSVEGGHSNYGYTF.

The chain employs TRBV6-5 and TRBJ1-4; D is possibly TRBD1 (6 bases). Trimming left V 2 bases short and J 7 bases short, with 11 bases between. Germline V CDR1 and CDR2: MNHEY, SVGAGI. This CDR3 region has 14 residues. CDR3 residues: CASSYRQAGEKLFF. CDR3 bases: TGTGCCAGCAGTTACCGACAGGCCGGTGAAAAACTGTTTTTT.

The V gene is TRBV25-1, the J gene TRBJ1-3, with 7 bases that match TRBD1. V lost 6 bases to trimming and J lost 3 bases; unmatched junction nucleotides: 8. The CDR3 extends over 15 amino acids. Per the germline V gene, CDR1 is MGHDK and CDR2 is SYGVNS. The CDR3 region has the DNA TGTGCCAGCAGCCCGGGACAGAAAAATGGAAACACCATATATTTT. Encoded protein: CASSPGQKNGNTIYF.

The chain combines TRBV6-2 or TRBV6-3 with TRBJ1-5; D unclear. Trimming took 0 bases from V and 4 from J, leaving 4 bases between them. CDR3 length: 13 amino acids. Germline V gene lookup returns CDR1 MNHEY and CDR2 SVGEGT. The CDR3 DNA follows: TGTGCCAGCAGTTACTCGGCTAATCAGCCCCAGCATTTT. It codes for CASSYSANQPQHF.

J is TRBJ2-7 and V is TRBV9; maybe TRBD1 (5 bases). Germline CDR1 is SGDLS and CDR2 is YYNGEE. The CDR3 is made up of 14 amino acids. Trimming removed 4 bases from V and 4 bases from J, with 15 bases in between. The CDR3 DNA sequence: TGTGCCAGCAGCTTTCAGGGCGTGGAATACGAGCAGTACTTC. This sequence encodes CASSFQGVEYEQYF.

This CDR3 is CASKEASGAIVTQYF. CDR3 in DNA: TGCGCCAGCAAAGAGGCTAGCGGGGCGATCGTGACGCAGTATTTT. The genes are TRBV5-1 and TRBJ2-3, with 9 positions matching TRBD2. This CDR3 has 15 residues. V lost 6 bases, J lost 9 bases, and 14 bases stayed unmatched. Germline V lookup: CDR1 SGHRS, CDR2 YFSETQ.

The genes are TRBV5-6 and TRBJ1-4, with 7 bases aligning to TRBD1. Unmatched junction bases numbered 13, after V lost 4 bases and J lost 13 bases. Germline V gene lookup returns CDR1 SGHDT and CDR2 YYEEEE. The CDR3 is made up of 14 amino acids. The CDR3 sequence is CASSSGQALGGLFF. The CDR3 DNA sequence: TGTGCCAGCAGCAGCGGACAGGCCTTAGGGGGACTGTTTTTT.

V is TRBV4-2 and J is TRBJ1-1; D uncertain. Trimming left V 4 bases short and J 0 bases short, with 15 bases between. This CDR3 region has 16 residues. Per the germline V gene, CDR1 is LGHNA and CDR2 is YNFKEQ. The CDR3 sequence is CASSLRSSSMNTEAFF. In DNA form, the CDR3 reads TGTGCCAGCAGCCTCCGGAGCTCTTCCATGAACACTGAAGCTTTCTTT.

The gene calls are TRBV29-1 and TRBJ2-5; tentatively, D is TRBD1 (6 bases). Trimming cost V 4 bases and J 2 bases, with 14 bases left between them. CDR3 size: 14 residues. In germline, CDR1 is SQVTM, CDR2 ANQGSEA. CDR3 bases: TGCAGCGTTGTGCCACAGGGTAGGCAAGAGACCCAGTACTTC. It translates to CSVVPQGRQETQYF. Looking up the rest from reference TRBV29-1 and TRBJ2-5 gives the full variable domain: SAVISQKPSRDICQRGTSLTIQCQVDSQVTMMFWYRQQPGQSLTLIATANQGSEATYESGFVIDKFPISRPNLTFSTLTVSNMSPEDSSIYLCSVVPQGRQETQYFGPGTRLLVL.

This chain links TRBV6-5 with TRBJ2-2; no reliable D call. The CDR3 length is 14 residues. CDR1 MNHEY and CDR2 SVGAGI come from the germline V gene. V was shortened by 7 bases and J by 3 bases, with 12 bases between the two germline ends. DNA for the CDR3: TGTGCCAGCAAAACGGAGATTCACACCGGGGAGCTGTTTTTT. Amino acids: CASKTEIHTGELFF.

The CDR3 coding sequence is TGTGCCACCAGCAGAGATCTAAGGGGGCAAAACTATGGCTACACCTTC. Amino acids: CATSRDLRGQNYGYTF. V usage is TRBV15 and J usage is TRBJ1-2; 7 bases agree with TRBD1. The CDR3 sequence is 16 residues long. The junction had 6 bases not matched to a gene; V was cut back by 0 bases and J by 2 bases. Germline CDR1 LNHNV, CDR2 YYDKDF (reference sequence).

The gene calls are TRBV24-1 and TRBJ1-2; D is perhaps TRBD1 (5 bases). V was clipped by 4 bases and J by 8 bases, with 13 bases between them. The CDR3 length is 13 residues. The germline V gene has CDR1 KGHDR and CDR2 SFDVKD. DNA for the CDR3: TGTGCCACCAGTGAGGATGGACACTCGGGCTACACCTTC. As protein: CATSEDGHSGYTF.

This clone appeared once. The chain recombines TRBV6-2 or TRBV6-3 with TRBJ2-7; D gene uncertain. The germline V gene has CDR1 MNHEY and CDR2 SVGEGT. This CDR3 spans 14 amino acids. Trimming removed 6 bases at V and 1 base at J, with 13 bases between. In DNA, the CDR3 is TGTGCCAGCAGCAGGCCCGCCGGGTCCTACGAGCAGTACTTC. It specifies CASSRPAGSYEQYF.

The CDR3 loop reads CAGEPRGADGYTF. CDR3 sequence (DNA): TGTGCCGGGGAACCGCGGGGGGCAGATGGCTACACCTTC. The V and J genes are TRBV12-3 or TRBV12-4 and TRBJ1-2, with D possibly matching TRBD1 (6 bases). The CDR3 extends over 13 amino acids. V lost 11 bases and J 6 bases, leaving 19 bases between the germline ends.

This chain uses TRBV5-1 with TRBJ1-1; D may be TRBD1 (5 bases). CDR3 length equals 12 residues. Germline CDR1 and CDR2: SGHRS and YFSETQ. V lost 7 bases, J lost 5 bases, and 12 bases lay in between. CDR3 coding DNA: TGCGCCAGCCGTAGGGGTTCAACTGAAGCTTTCTTT. It is translated as CASRRGSTEAFF.

The chain joins TRBV9 to TRBJ2-7, with TRBD1 matching 8 bases. From germline, CDR1 is SGDLS and CDR2 YYNGEE. J lost 6 bases, V lost 4 bases, and 12 bases had no gene match. The CDR3 has 15 residues. CDR3 bases: TGTGCCAGCAGCCTCGAGATTGGGACAGGATCCGAGCAGTACTTC. This translates into CASSLEIGTGSEQYF.

J is TRBJ1-2 and V is TRBV7-2; maybe TRBD1 (5 bases). Germline V CDR1 and CDR2: SGHTA, FQGNSA. Trimming removed 6 bases from V and 4 bases from J, with 15 bases in between. The CDR3 runs to 14 residues. DNA for the CDR3: TGTGCCAGCAGTGCTAGCTCGGGGGGCTATGGCTACACCTTC. Encoded protein: CASSASSGGYGYTF.

The chain recombines TRBV4-2 with TRBJ2-7, with 10 bases fitting TRBD1. Per the germline V gene, CDR1 is LGHNA and CDR2 is YNFKEQ. V was pared by 1 base and J by 7 bases, with 4 bases of the junction left unmatched. The CDR3 is 14 residues long. In DNA form, the CDR3 reads TGTGCCAGCAGCCAAGGGAGGACAGGGGGGGAGCAGTACTTC. The encoded protein is CASSQGRTGGEQYF.

The V call is TRBV11-2, the J call TRBJ2-7; D remains unclear. CDR1 is SGHAT and CDR2 is FQNNGV in the germline V gene. CDR3 length: 12 amino acids. V lost 8 bases and J lost 1, with 9 bases in between. CDR3 residues: CASGRTSYEQYF. DNA of the CDR3: TGTGCCAGCGGCCGCACGTCCTACGAGCAGTACTTC.

The chain couples TRBV20-1 to TRBJ2-2; maybe TRBD2 (7 bases). Between the trimmed V and J ends, which lost 3 bases and 4 bases, there was a span of 12 bases. This CDR3 comprises 14 residues. Germline values: CDR1 DFQATT, CDR2 SNEGSKA (reference sequence). Here the CDR3 reads CSASRGGRTGELFF. For the CDR3, the DNA is TGCAGTGCTAGTAGGGGGGGGCGCACCGGGGAGCTGTTTTTT.

This clone was counted once. The genes are TRBV19 and TRBJ1-5, with 7 bases matching TRBD1. After removal of 5 bases from V and 2 bases from J, the junction contained 6 bases not matched to a gene. CDR3 size: 15 residues. CDR1 and CDR2 (germline): LNHDA, SQIVND (reference sequence). CDR3 sequence: CASSAGGLGNQPQHF. In DNA, the CDR3 is TGTGCCAGTAGTGCAGGGGGGCTTGGCAATCAGCCCCAGCATTTT.

The chain carries TRBV19 and TRBJ1-5; possible D gene TRBD1, 6 bases. V lost 3 bases to trimming and J lost 0 bases, with 12 bases between them. This CDR3 spans 16 amino acids. Germline-derived CDR1 and CDR2 are LNHDA and SQIVND (reference sequence). The CDR3 here is CASSISGHHSNQPQHF. CDR3 in DNA: TGTGCCAGTAGTATCTCGGGACACCATAGCAATCAGCCCCAGCATTTT.

Only one count was recorded for this clone. J is TRBJ1-2 and V is TRBV4-3, with unresolved D. The germline CDR1 and CDR2 sequences are LGHNA and YSLEER. Between the trimmed V and J ends, which lost 1 base and 5 bases, there was a span of 8 bases. CDR3 length equals 13 residues. CDR3 nucleotide sequence: TGCGCCAGCAGCCAAGTGTCCCATTATGGCTACACCTTC. Translating gives CASSQVSHYGYTF.

The J gene is TRBJ2-5, the V gene TRBV7-9, with 7 bases fitting TRBD2. Unmatched junction bases numbered 11, after V lost 5 bases and J lost 5 bases. CDR3 length equals 15 residues. Germline assignment: CDR1 SEHNR and CDR2 FQNEAQ (reference sequence). CDR3 in amino acids: CASSPYGGVGETQYF. CDR3 DNA: TGTGCCAGCAGCCCATATGGGGGGGTCGGGGAGACCCAGTACTTC.

V and J are TRBV9 and TRBJ2-7; 9 nucleotides agree with TRBD1. Germline V gene data show CDR1 as SGDLS and CDR2 as YYNGEE. V trimming: 4 bases; J trimming: 12 bases; junction bases outside the gene matches: 8. The CDR3 sequence is 12 residues long. Written as DNA, the CDR3 is TGTGCCAGCAGCCGAGAACAGGGGGCGCCGTACTTC. Protein product: CASSREQGAPYF.

The chain has TRBV4-2 and TRBJ1-4, with 9 bases lining up with TRBD1. The CDR3 has 16 residues. Trimming took 4 bases from V and 3 from J; bases not matched to a gene: 6. Germline V gene sequence: CDR1 LGHNA, CDR2 YNFKEQ. CDR3 DNA sequence: TGTGCCAGCAGCCGCACACAGGGGGCTGCTAATGAAAAACTGTTTTTT. Encoded protein: CASSRTQGAANEKLFF.

This clone has just one count. The CDR3 DNA reads as TGTGCCACCAGTGGTGACAGGGGCTGGACTGGGGCCAACGTCCTGACTTTC. Amino acid sequence: CATSGDRGWTGANVLTF. The chain combines TRBV24-1 with TRBJ2-6, with 8 bases identical to TRBD1. Germline CDR1 and CDR2: KGHDR and SFDVKD. J gave up 2 bases and V 5 bases, and 7 bases lay outside the gene matches. The CDR3 spans 17 residues.

The chain links TRBV5-6 to TRBJ2-1; 8 bases are shared with TRBD1. The ends lost 5 bases at V and 7 bases at J; junction bases unmatched: 17. CDR1 is SGHDT, CDR2 YYEEEE, per germline. The CDR3 contains 17 residues. This CDR3 reads CASRRPGGEVALNEQFF. The CDR3 DNA follows: TGTGCCAGCAGGAGACCAGGGGGCGAGGTTGCCTTGAATGAGCAGTTCTTC. Complete variable domain (other parts from reference TRBV5-6 and TRBJ2-1): DAGVTQSPTHLIKTRGQQVTLRCSPKSGHDTVSWYQQALGQGPQFIFQYYEEEERQRGNFPDRFSGHQFPNYSSELNVNALLLGDSALYLCASRRPGGEVALNEQFFGPGTRLTVL.

This sequence joins TRBV30 and TRBJ1-5; D unresolved. V dropped 1 base and J dropped 3 bases, with 4 bases sitting between them. This CDR3 is 12 amino acids long. CDR1 and CDR2 from the germline V gene are GTSNPN and SVGIG (reference sequence). CDR3 DNA: TGTGCCTGGAGTGGCGACAATCAGCCCCAGCATTTT. Translating it yields CAWSGDNQPQHF.

The chain recombines TRBV6-8 with TRBJ2-7; TRBD2 is a possible D gene (5 bases). The ends were cut back, 2 bases at V and 2 bases at J, with 7 bases in the middle. CDR1 and CDR2 from the germline V gene are MNHGY and SAAAGT. The CDR3 has 13 amino acids. DNA for the CDR3: TGTGCCAGCAGTTACCCCGGGGCCTACGAGCAGTACTTC. Amino acids: CASSYPGAYEQYF.